The rows below give T cell receptor beta chains drawn from one sample of a study of OX40 agonist ivuxolimab in advanced cancers. Profiling relied on immunoSEQ multiplex PCR, and the TCRdb table lists in-frame clones only, not all of them. The data contain 57,000 or so clones, around 85% of them singletons. Sequenced here: CD4+ or CD8+ T cells sorted from blood, sampled in a trial of the OX40 agonist ivuxolimab. These receptors all come from an adult with an advanced solid tumor such as melanoma, head and neck, liver or kidney cancer. Each CDR3 is given with its conserved first and last residue. A D gene is named only where the DNA matches it firmly. Rows give clone size only sometimes, using once, few, many, or a class for an expanded clone.

CDR3 DNA	CDR3 protein	V gene	CDR3 length	clone size	D gene	J gene
TGTGCCACCAGCAGAGATCGGGTGGGCGGAAACACCATATATTTT	CATSRDRVGGNTIYF	TRBV15	15	NA	NA	TRBJ1-3
TGTGCCAGCAGTGCAGGACAGGGCCGGCCTAACTATGGCTACACCTTC	CASSAGQGRPNYGYTF	TRBV2	16	NA	TRBD1	TRBJ1-2
TGCAGTGCTAGAGATCGCAGGGCCCAGTACTTC	CSARDRRAQYF	TRBV20-1	11	few	NA	TRBJ2-5
TGTGCCATCAGTGAAAAGACAGGGGACTATGGCTACACCTTC	CAISEKTGDYGYTF	TRBV10-3	14	NA	TRBD1	TRBJ1-2
TGTGCCAGCTCACCACTCGGGAGTTACGAGCAGTACTTC	CASSPLGSYEQYF	TRBV18	13	once	NA	TRBJ2-7
TGTGCCAGCAGCAGTGAGCTCCGGGCTGAAGCTTTCTTT	CASSSELRAEAFF	TRBV5-6	13	NA	NA	TRBJ1-1
TGTGCCACCAGCAGAGACACAGGGGGTAGTGGGGCTGAAGCTTTCTTT	CATSRDTGGSGAEAFF	TRBV15	16	NA	TRBD1	TRBJ1-1
TGTGCCACCGGGACAGCCCTGAACACTGAAGCTTTCTTT	CATGTALNTEAFF	TRBV10-3	13	few	TRBD1	TRBJ1-1
TGTGCCAGCAGCTTAGATACAGGCTATTATGAAAAACTGTTTTTT	CASSLDTGYYEKLFF	TRBV7-9	15	NA	NA	TRBJ1-4
TGCGCCAGCAGCCAAGATCGGACAGTAAGAGAACAGCCCCAGCATTTT	CASSQDRTVREQPQHF	TRBV4-1	16	once	NA	TRBJ1-5
TGCGCCAGCAGCCCGCCCGGGACAAACCAGAGGGAGCAGTACTTC	CASSPPGTNQREQYF	TRBV4-1	15	once	NA	TRBJ2-7
TGTGCCAGCAGCTTAGATGAAAGGGGCTATGAGCAGTTCTTC	CASSLDERGYEQFF	TRBV11-3	14	NA	NA	TRBJ2-1
TGTGCCAGCAGCTTAGGGGACTATGGCTACACCTTC	CASSLGDYGYTF	TRBV7-9	12	NA	NA	TRBJ1-2
TGCGCCAGCAGCCGATCAGGGCCACAGGGACTTGGCTACACCTTC	CASSRSGPQGLGYTF	TRBV5-1	15	NA	NA	TRBJ1-2
TGTGCCAGCAGCCAAGATTACGGACTGAGGAATTCACCCCTCCACTTT	CASSQDYGLRNSPLHF	TRBV4-2	16	NA	NA	TRBJ1-6
TGCGCCAGCAGCACAACCGGGACAGGGGCCTACAATGAGCAGTTCTTC	CASSTTGTGAYNEQFF	TRBV10-2	16	NA	TRBD1	TRBJ2-1
TGTGCCAGCAGGACTCGACAGGGGGCCCATTATGGCTACACCTTC	CASRTRQGAHYGYTF	TRBV6-5	15	NA	TRBD1	TRBJ1-2
TGTGCCAGCAGTCCCGCACTTGAAGGCTATGGCTACACCTTC	CASSPALEGYGYTF	TRBV28	14	NA	NA	TRBJ1-2
TGTGCCAGCTCCAGAGGGGGGACAGGGAACCAAGAGACCCAGTACTTC	CASSRGGTGNQETQYF	TRBV19	16	NA	TRBD1	TRBJ2-5
TGTGCCAGCAGTCAGACCACTGTGGGGGAGCTGTTTTTT	CASSQTTVGELFF	TRBV6-6	13	NA	NA	TRBJ2-2
TGTGCCAGCAGCGCCAGACTAGCGGGAGGGCTGGAGACCCAGTACTTC	CASSARLAGGLETQYF	TRBV9	16	NA	TRBD2	TRBJ2-5
TGTGCCATCAGCGAAGGAGGGGCGGGAACGAGTGTCGCCTACAATGAGCAGTTCTTC	CAISEGGAGTSVAYNEQFF	TRBV10-3	19	NA	NA	TRBJ2-1
TGTGCCAGCAGTATAAGGACAGGCGATCAGCCCCAGCATTTT	CASSIRTGDQPQHF	TRBV19	14	NA	TRBD1	TRBJ1-5
TGTGCCAGCAGGAAGTTACAGAACACTGAAGCTTTCTTT	CASRKLQNTEAFF	TRBV2	13	few	NA	TRBJ1-1
TGTGCCAGCCGGAACACCGGGGAGCTGTTTTTT	CASRNTGELFF	TRBV11-2	11	NA	NA	TRBJ2-2
TGTGCCAGTGGGACCACTGGGGGCGCAGGTCAGCCCCAGCATTTT	CASGTTGGAGQPQHF	TRBV27	15	NA	NA	TRBJ1-5
TGTGCCAGCAGCTTAGGACAGCTCTATGGCTACACCTTC	CASSLGQLYGYTF	TRBV7-2	13	NA	NA	TRBJ1-2
TGCGCCAGCAGTTCTGGGGGGCCCGGGGGCTTAGGTGAGCAGTACTTC	CASSSGGPGGLGEQYF	TRBV5-1	16	NA	NA	TRBJ2-5
TGTGCCAGCATTAGGGGCGGGAGGTATATCTACGAGCAGTACTTC	CASIRGGRYIYEQYF	TRBV6-1	15	NA	TRBD2	TRBJ2-7
TGCGCCAGCCGTCCCAGGCGCTCTGGGGCCAACGTCCTGACTTTC	CASRPRRSGANVLTF	TRBV23-1	15	few	NA	TRBJ2-6
TGTGCCAGCAGCTTAAAAACTCTAGCGGGGGTACTTCGCACAGATACGCAGTATTTT	CASSLKTLAGVLRTDTQYF	TRBV7-2	19	NA	TRBD2	TRBJ2-3
TGTGCCAGCAGTTATAAGGGAGGGCTGAACTCCGGTGAGCAGTTCTTC	CASSYKGGLNSGEQFF	TRBV6-5	16	once	TRBD2	TRBJ2-1
TGTGCCAGCAGCAAAGACAGGGGTGAGACCCAGTACTTC	CASSKDRGETQYF	TRBV7-9	13	NA	TRBD1	TRBJ2-5
TGTGCCAGCAGCTTGGAAGGGATTGGAGCTTTCTTT	CASSLEGIGAFF	TRBV5-1	12	NA	NA	TRBJ1-1
TGTGCCACCAGCGCAGGGGGCGACTATGGCTACACCTTC	CATSAGGDYGYTF	TRBV15	13	NA	TRBD1	TRBJ1-2
TGTGCCATCAGTGGACTAGCGGGGGTCTCAGGGGCCAACGTCCTGACTTTC	CAISGLAGVSGANVLTF	TRBV10-3	17	NA	TRBD2	TRBJ2-6
TGTGCCAGCAGCTTGCCGGGACAGGGGGCTAACTATGGCTACACCTTC	CASSLPGQGANYGYTF	TRBV5-4	16	NA	TRBD1	TRBJ1-2
TGTGCCAGTAGTACCCACAGGGGACCCTCTGGAAACACCATATATTTT	CASSTHRGPSGNTIYF	TRBV19	16	NA	TRBD1	TRBJ1-3
TGTGCCAGCAGTCCGACAGGGACGAATGAAAAACTGTTTTTT	CASSPTGTNEKLFF	TRBV6-5	14	NA	TRBD1	TRBJ1-4
TGTGCCAGCAGCTTATGGGCGGGAGGAGGAGAGACCCAGTACTTC	CASSLWAGGGETQYF	TRBV7-3	15	NA	TRBD2	TRBJ2-5
TGCAGCGCTAGCGGGGGTGGGGAGACCCAGTACTTC	CSASGGGETQYF	TRBV29-1	12	NA	TRBD2	TRBJ2-5